This T cell receptor beta chain originates from a study of T cell responses to AZD1222 COVID-19 vaccine. Findings and caveats of the study: CD4 TCRs covered the whole spike, strongest at regions 160-218 and 743-854. Sampled repertoires all dated from after the peak T cell response. It should be noted that donors were predominantly white British and more often female, and clonal diversity was possibly underestimated.

About this clone itself: Its antigen is still unknown.

This table comes from immunoSEQ multiplex PCR, and its TCRdb copy is limited to in-frame clones, with some not included. The sample records 100,000 to 150,000 clones, 93% being singletons. Germline V CDR1 and CDR2: KGHSH, LQKENI. The CDR3 length is 15 residues. The V end was cut by 0 bases, the J end by 3 bases, with 8 bases between. This sample comprised peripheral blood, obtained on day 0 of AZD1222 vaccination. The clonotype originates from an adult in good health. The chain uses TRBV18 and TRBJ1-4; D is ambiguous. The CDR3 spells CASSPPSASNEKLFF. For the CDR3, the DNA is TGTGCCAGCTCACCACCGAGTGCGTCTAATGAAAAACTGTTTTTT. Full variable domain (outside the CDR3, taken from reference TRBV18 and TRBJ1-4): NAGVMQNPRHLVRRRGQEARLRCSPMKGHSHVYWYRQLPEEGLKFMVYLQKENIIDESGMPKERFSAEFPKEGPSILRIQQVVRGDSAAYFCASSPPSASNEKLFFGSGTQLSVL.